This record covers a single T cell receptor beta chain. Its antigen is undetermined. Per the germline V gene, CDR1 is SEHNR and CDR2 is FQNEAQ (reference sequence). V was pared by 7 bases and J by 4 bases, with 17 bases between. The CDR3 sequence is 15 residues long. The sample belongs to a study of post-analysis software for immune sequencing data. Study-wide results and limits: Patients used five TRBV segments, including TRBV5-6, TRBV5-1 and TRBV20-1, more often than controls. Controls' normalized Chao1 diversity significantly exceeded that of multiple sclerosis patients.

Tagging with unique molecular identifiers was a feature of the TCR beta cDNA libraries. TCRdb reprocessed the PCR reads via MiXCR and lists one record per CDR3 protein. The repertoire holds more than 450,000 distinct CDR3 sequences, with under 40% as singletons. The receptor comes from a girl between 2 and 17 years old with multiple sclerosis. The rearrangement uses TRBV7-9 and TRBJ2-1; tentative D call: TRBD2 (6 bases). The sequenced sample consisted of blood. The CDR3 coding sequence is TGTGCCAGCACCCCGCGGCGGGACGGGTACAATGAGCAGTTCTTC. Translating it yields CASTPRRDGYNEQFF.